The rows below give T cell receptor beta chains drawn from one sample of a study of blood T cells in healthy people across ages. TCRdb re-analysed the 5' RACE reads in MiXCR, keeping a single row per CDR3 protein. Counted here are about 780,000 distinct CDR3 sequences, 46% occurring once; the ten biggest clones make up roughly 20%. Input material: blood. The receptors were gathered from a man at least 80 years old in good health. Both conserved end residues are part of each CDR3. Fields, in order: clone size, J gene, CDR3 length, V gene, D gene, CDR3 protein, CDR3 DNA. A D gene is named only where the DNA matches it firmly. The size field is filled for only some rows; it gives once, few, many or a size class.

clone_size: NA; j_call: TRBJ2-7; cdr3_length: 16; v_call: TRBV7-2; d_call: NA; cdr3_aa: CASSLRSSATHYEQYF; cdr3_nt: TGTGCCAGCAGCTTGCGTTCTAGCGCAACCCACTACGAGCAGTACTTC
clone_size: NA; j_call: TRBJ2-7; cdr3_length: 14; v_call: TRBV20-1; d_call: TRBD1; cdr3_aa: CSARDSALPHEQYF; cdr3_nt: TGCAGTGCAAGGGACAGTGCATTGCCCCACGAGCAGTACTTC
clone_size: few; j_call: TRBJ2-6; cdr3_length: 15; v_call: TRBV29-1; d_call: NA; cdr3_aa: CSVGGAGSGANVLTF; cdr3_nt: TGCAGCGTGGGGGGGGCCGGTTCTGGGGCCAACGTCCTGACTTTC
clone_size: NA; j_call: TRBJ1-4; cdr3_length: 13; v_call: TRBV20-1; d_call: NA; cdr3_aa: CSARVATNEKLFF; cdr3_nt: TGCAGTGCTAGAGTGGCAACTAATGAAAAACTGTTTTTT
clone_size: NA; j_call: TRBJ2-5; cdr3_length: 15; v_call: TRBV7-2; d_call: TRBD2; cdr3_aa: CASSLTSDFNNEQYF; cdr3_nt: TGTGCCAGCAGCCTTACTAGCGACTTTAACAATGAGCAGTACTTC
clone_size: few; j_call: TRBJ1-1; cdr3_length: 15; v_call: TRBV18; d_call: NA; cdr3_aa: CASSPFQGRNTEAFF; cdr3_nt: TGTGCCAGCTCACCCTTTCAGGGGAGGAACACTGAAGCTTTCTTT
clone_size: once; j_call: TRBJ2-7; cdr3_length: 15; v_call: TRBV28; d_call: NA; cdr3_aa: CASSPAGSSYNEQYF; cdr3_nt: TGTGCCAGCAGTCCAGCGGGCAGCTCCTACAATGAGCAGTACTTC
clone_size: NA; j_call: TRBJ2-5; cdr3_length: 16; v_call: TRBV3-1; d_call: NA; cdr3_aa: CASSQDYRSSQETQYF; cdr3_nt: TGTGCCAGCAGCCAAGATTATCGGAGCTCACAGGAGACCCAGTACTTC
clone_size: NA; j_call: TRBJ1-3; cdr3_length: 14; v_call: TRBV2; d_call: NA; cdr3_aa: CASNRDLSGNTIYF; cdr3_nt: TGTGCCAGCAACCGGGACCTCTCTGGAAACACCATATATTTT
clone_size: NA; j_call: TRBJ1-5; cdr3_length: 16; v_call: TRBV12-3/TRBV12-4; d_call: TRBD1; cdr3_aa: CASSVETGVINQPQHF; cdr3_nt: TGTGCCAGCAGCGTAGAAACAGGGGTGATCAATCAGCCCCAGCATTTT
clone_size: many; j_call: TRBJ2-2; cdr3_length: 13; v_call: TRBV2; d_call: NA; cdr3_aa: CASSALNTGELFF; cdr3_nt: TGTGCCAGCAGTGCCTTGAACACCGGGGAGCTGTTTTTT
clone_size: NA; j_call: TRBJ2-3; cdr3_length: 15; v_call: TRBV7-2; d_call: TRBD1; cdr3_aa: CASSLGRQGADTQYF; cdr3_nt: TGTGCCAGCAGCTTAGGAAGACAGGGAGCAGATACGCAGTATTTT
clone_size: NA; j_call: TRBJ2-3; cdr3_length: 14; v_call: TRBV12-3/TRBV12-4; d_call: NA; cdr3_aa: CASSLSSGTATQYF; cdr3_nt: TGTGCCAGCAGTCTCTCCTCCGGGACGGCCACGCAGTATTTT
clone_size: few; j_call: TRBJ2-5; cdr3_length: 15; v_call: TRBV20-1; d_call: TRBD1; cdr3_aa: CSARDQDRVSETQYF; cdr3_nt: TGCAGTGCTAGAGATCAGGACAGGGTATCAGAGACCCAGTACTTC
clone_size: NA; j_call: TRBJ2-7; cdr3_length: 16; v_call: TRBV7-6; d_call: TRBD2; cdr3_aa: CATQPSSGASSYEQYF; cdr3_nt: TGTGCCACCCAACCCTCGAGCGGGGCTAGCTCCTACGAGCAGTACTTC
clone_size: NA; j_call: TRBJ2-2; cdr3_length: 14; v_call: TRBV20-1; d_call: TRBD1; cdr3_aa: CSASGQGVTGELFF; cdr3_nt: TGCAGTGCTAGTGGACAGGGGGTCACCGGGGAGCTGTTTTTT
clone_size: NA; j_call: TRBJ1-4; cdr3_length: 14; v_call: TRBV20-1; d_call: TRBD1; cdr3_aa: CSARRTGRNEKLFF; cdr3_nt: TGCAGTGCTAGGAGGACAGGGCGAAATGAAAAACTGTTTTTT
clone_size: NA; j_call: TRBJ2-1; cdr3_length: 11; v_call: TRBV10-3; d_call: NA; cdr3_aa: CAISDLEGPFF; cdr3_nt: TGTGCCATCAGTGACTTAGAGGGTCCGTTCTTC
clone_size: NA; j_call: TRBJ2-7; cdr3_length: 12; v_call: TRBV2; d_call: NA; cdr3_aa: CASIEQAYEQYF; cdr3_nt: TGTGCCAGCATCGAACAGGCCTACGAGCAGTACTTC
clone_size: few; j_call: TRBJ2-7; cdr3_length: 15; v_call: TRBV21-1; d_call: NA; cdr3_aa: CASSTSDRDSYEQYF; cdr3_nt: TGTGCCAGCAGCACCTCGGACAGGGACTCCTACGAGCAGTACTTC
clone_size: NA; j_call: TRBJ1-2; cdr3_length: 16; v_call: TRBV10-3; d_call: NA; cdr3_aa: CAISEPENTGNYGYTF; cdr3_nt: TGTGCCATCAGTGAGCCCGAGAATACAGGGAACTATGGCTACACCTTC
clone_size: NA; j_call: TRBJ2-4; cdr3_length: 13; v_call: TRBV30; d_call: NA; cdr3_aa: CAWSPQPGNIQYF; cdr3_nt: TGTGCCTGGAGCCCCCAGCCGGGAAACATTCAGTACTTC
clone_size: NA; j_call: TRBJ2-1; cdr3_length: 12; v_call: TRBV7-9; d_call: TRBD2; cdr3_aa: CAVSGRAYEQFF; cdr3_nt: TGTGCCGTTAGCGGGAGGGCCTACGAGCAGTTCTTC
clone_size: NA; j_call: TRBJ2-1; cdr3_length: 14; v_call: TRBV9; d_call: NA; cdr3_aa: CAGSVVPGHNEQFF; cdr3_nt: TGTGCCGGCAGCGTAGTACCGGGACACAATGAGCAGTTCTTC
clone_size: once; j_call: TRBJ2-5; cdr3_length: 13; v_call: TRBV6-6; d_call: NA; cdr3_aa: CASSYYTEETQYF; cdr3_nt: TGTGCCAGCAGTTACTACACCGAAGAGACCCAGTACTTC
clone_size: NA; j_call: TRBJ1-1; cdr3_length: 13; v_call: TRBV6-6; d_call: TRBD1; cdr3_aa: CASSTTGTAEAFF; cdr3_nt: TGTGCCAGCAGCACGACAGGGACGGCTGAAGCTTTCTTT
clone_size: NA; j_call: TRBJ2-7; cdr3_length: 15; v_call: TRBV7-2; d_call: NA; cdr3_aa: CASSPADRWRFEQYF; cdr3_nt: TGTGCCAGCAGCCCCGCGGATCGTTGGCGCTTCGAGCAGTACTTC
clone_size: NA; j_call: TRBJ1-1; cdr3_length: 13; v_call: TRBV20-1; d_call: NA; cdr3_aa: CSAPYSGNTEAFF; cdr3_nt: TGCAGTGCTCCCTATTCAGGGAACACTGAAGCTTTCTTT
clone_size: NA; j_call: TRBJ2-5; cdr3_length: 12; v_call: TRBV29-1; d_call: NA; cdr3_aa: CSVEVQAETQYF; cdr3_nt: TGCAGCGTTGAAGTGCAGGCCGAGACCCAGTACTTC
clone_size: once; j_call: TRBJ2-1; cdr3_length: 14; v_call: TRBV4-1; d_call: TRBD2; cdr3_aa: CASSQRLAIDEQFF; cdr3_nt: TGCGCCAGCAGCCAGAGACTAGCGATCGATGAGCAGTTCTTC
clone_size: NA; j_call: TRBJ2-1; cdr3_length: 13; v_call: TRBV5-1; d_call: TRBD1; cdr3_aa: CASSRQGDNEQFF; cdr3_nt: TGCGCCAGCAGCAGACAGGGGGACAATGAGCAGTTCTTC
clone_size: NA; j_call: TRBJ1-2; cdr3_length: 12; v_call: TRBV30; d_call: TRBD1; cdr3_aa: CAGGQWEGGYTF; cdr3_nt: TGTGCCGGGGGACAGTGGGAGGGAGGCTACACCTTC
clone_size: few; j_call: TRBJ2-3; cdr3_length: 16; v_call: TRBV18; d_call: NA; cdr3_aa: CASSPPIGSGGDTQYF; cdr3_nt: TGTGCCAGCTCACCACCAATCGGGAGTGGGGGAGATACGCAGTATTTT
clone_size: NA; j_call: TRBJ2-7; cdr3_length: 13; v_call: TRBV7-2; d_call: NA; cdr3_aa: CASSYSSTYEQYF; cdr3_nt: TGTGCCAGCAGCTATAGTTCCACCTACGAGCAGTACTTC
clone_size: NA; j_call: TRBJ2-3; cdr3_length: 16; v_call: TRBV7-2; d_call: TRBD2; cdr3_aa: CASSFDTLRGGDTQYF; cdr3_nt: TGTGCCAGCAGCTTCGACACCTTACGGGGGGGAGATACGCAGTATTTT
clone_size: many; j_call: TRBJ2-3; cdr3_length: 18; v_call: TRBV7-9; d_call: TRBD2; cdr3_aa: CASSLLAGVTSSTDTQYF; cdr3_nt: TGTGCCAGCAGCTTACTAGCGGGAGTTACCTCTAGCACAGATACGCAGTATTTT
clone_size: few; j_call: TRBJ1-2; cdr3_length: 15; v_call: TRBV6-2/TRBV6-3; d_call: NA; cdr3_aa: CASRITGGTNYGYTF; cdr3_nt: TGTGCCAGCAGGATAACCGGGGGCACTAACTATGGCTACACCTTC
clone_size: few; j_call: TRBJ2-1; cdr3_length: 15; v_call: TRBV5-1; d_call: TRBD2; cdr3_aa: CASSRTASGYNEQFF; cdr3_nt: TGCGCCAGCAGCCGGACGGCTAGCGGCTACAATGAGCAGTTCTTC